The 13 T cell receptor beta chains presented below share a single source sample, sequenced in a study of blood T cell repertoires in COVID-19. The repertoire was sequenced with immunoSEQ multiplex PCR; TCRdb's copy has only in-frame clones and lacks some. The sample has hundreds of thousands of clones; 80% to 90% are singletons. Source material: peripheral blood. The receptors here all came from a young man with active or convalescent COVID-19.

The CDR3 nucleotides read TGTGCCAGCAGTGAACAATCGGGGGGCTACGAGCAGTACTTC. Its translation is CASSEQSGGYEQYF. The V and J genes are TRBV2 and TRBJ2-7, with TRBD2 matching over 7 bases. V lost 2 bases and J lost 3; bases outside the gene matches: 4. From germline, CDR1 is SNHLY and CDR2 FYNNEI. The CDR3 runs to 14 residues.

The chain employs TRBV19 and TRBJ1-5; no firm D call. The CDR3 consists of 14 residues. Per the germline V gene, CDR1 is LNHDA and CDR2 is SQIVND (reference sequence). Trimming removed 5 bases at V and 0 bases at J, with 8 bases between. Written as DNA, the CDR3 is TGTGCCAGTAGTGTTCGGGTTAGCAATCAGCCCCAGCATTTT. Its protein product is CASSVRVSNQPQHF.

This chain uses TRBV12-3 or TRBV12-4 with TRBJ2-5; D not certain. V lost 5 bases and J 5 bases, leaving 9 bases between the germline ends. The CDR3 has 12 residues. CDR3 sequence reads: CASSTNGETQYF. The CDR3 DNA follows: TGTGCCAGCAGTACTAACGGGGAGACCCAGTACTTC.

V is TRBV30 and J is TRBJ2-2; TRBD1 matches 10 bases. The CDR3 extends over 16 amino acids. The V gene's germline CDR1 is GTSNPN and CDR2 SVGIG (reference sequence). J gave up 6 bases and V 2 bases, and 9 bases lay outside the gene matches. The CDR3 region has the DNA TGTGCCTGGAGTTCCCCGACAGGGGGCGCCTCCGGGGAGCTGTTTTTT. Its protein product is CAWSSPTGGASGELFF.

The chain uses TRBV28 and TRBJ1-3; 7 nucleotides align to TRBD1. This CDR3 comprises 16 residues. V lost 5 bases and J lost 0; bases outside the gene matches: 7. In germline, CDR1 is MDHEN, CDR2 SYDVKM. The CDR3 DNA reads TGTGCCAGCAGTCTCACCCAGGGGGTCTCTGGAAACACCATATATTTT. It is translated as CASSLTQGVSGNTIYF.

V is TRBV19 and J is TRBJ2-7, with 10 bases aligning to TRBD1. Germline values: CDR1 LNHDA, CDR2 SQIVND (reference sequence). The CDR3 is 15 residues long. Unmatched junction bases numbered 8, after V lost 3 bases and J lost 6 bases. CDR3 loop: CASSMSGTGAAEQYF. The DNA for the CDR3 is TGTGCCAGTAGTATGTCCGGGACAGGGGCGGCCGAGCAGTACTTC. Based on the CDR3 plus reference TRBV19 and TRBJ2-7, the full variable domain is DGGITQSPKYLFRKEGQNVTLSCEQNLNHDAMYWYRQDPGQGLRLIYYSQIVNDFQKGDIAEGYSVSREKKESFPLTVTSAQKNPTAFYLCASSMSGTGAAEQYFGPGTRLTVT.

V gene TRBV11-2 combines with J gene TRBJ1-6, with 11 positions matching TRBD1. This CDR3 has 15 residues. CDR1 is SGHAT and CDR2 is FQNNGV in the germline V gene. V shed 5 bases, J shed 7 bases, and the junction held 4 bases outside the gene matches. The CDR3 DNA reads as TGTGCCAGCAGCGGACAGGGGGCAATAAATTCACCCCTCCACTTT. Amino acid sequence: CASSGQGAINSPLHF.

For the CDR3, the DNA is TGCGCCAGCAGCTTGATTGTCGCAGGAGGCTACACCTTC. It encodes CASSLIVAGGYTF. The chain uses TRBV5-1 and TRBJ1-2, with D unresolved. Germline CDR1 reads SGHRS; CDR2 reads YFSETQ. V dropped 1 base and J dropped 8 bases, with 12 bases sitting between them. There are 13 residues in the CDR3. Variable domain in full (rest from reference TRBV5-1 and TRBJ1-2): KAGVTQTPRYLIKTRGQQVTLSCSPISGHRSVSWYQQTPGQGLQFLFEYFSETQRNKGNFPGRFSGRQFSNSRSEMNVSTLELGDSALYLCASSLIVAGGYTFGSGTRLTVV.

This clone was observed a few times. The chain uses TRBV24-1 and TRBJ1-2, with a tentative D call TRBD1 (6 bases). Germline assignment: CDR1 KGHDR and CDR2 SFDVKD. The V gene lost 4 bases and the J gene lost 4 bases, with 15 bases spanning the gap. The CDR3 totals 15 residues. The CDR3, as DNA: TGTGCCACCAGTGACCGACAGGACGGAAGCTATGGCTACACCTTC. Encoded protein: CATSDRQDGSYGYTF.

V gene TRBV19 combines with J gene TRBJ1-2; D perhaps matches TRBD1 (5 bases). Deletions cut 1 base from V and 9 bases from J, with 21 bases between. Germline V gene sequence: CDR1 LNHDA, CDR2 SQIVND (reference sequence). This CDR3 contains 16 residues. DNA for the CDR3: TGTGCCAGTAGTATAGGCGGGACCGCAGAGGGAAGAAGCTACACCTTC. This encodes CASSIGGTAEGRSYTF.

This chain links TRBV28 with TRBJ1-5; no definite D call. Germline lookup yields CDR1 MDHEN and CDR2 SYDVKM. V lost 3 bases and J lost 2, with 11 bases in between. The length of the CDR3 is 15 residues. In DNA, the CDR3 is TGTGCCAGCAGTTTTCCTACCGAGGGCAATCAGCCCCAGCATTTT. Translated: CASSFPTEGNQPQHF.

This chain joins TRBV19 and TRBJ2-7, with 7 bases matching TRBD1. Germline CDR1 LNHDA, CDR2 SQIVND (reference sequence). V lost 1 base to trimming and J lost 2 bases; unmatched junction nucleotides: 11. The CDR3 runs to 17 residues. The chain's CDR3 is CASSIGGGGRGTYEQYF. The CDR3, as DNA: TGTGCCAGTAGTATAGGAGGGGGCGGCAGAGGGACCTACGAGCAGTACTTC.

The chain joins TRBV4-3 to TRBJ2-6; 8 bases match TRBD1. Germline trimming cut 0 bases from V and 1 base from J; bases unmatched to any gene: 5. The CDR3 sequence is 18 residues long. Germline assignment: CDR1 LGHNA and CDR2 YSLEER. CDR3 DNA sequence: TGCGCCAGCAGCCAAGAAAGGACAGGGCAGTCTGGGGCCAACGTCCTGACTTTC. This encodes CASSQERTGQSGANVLTF.